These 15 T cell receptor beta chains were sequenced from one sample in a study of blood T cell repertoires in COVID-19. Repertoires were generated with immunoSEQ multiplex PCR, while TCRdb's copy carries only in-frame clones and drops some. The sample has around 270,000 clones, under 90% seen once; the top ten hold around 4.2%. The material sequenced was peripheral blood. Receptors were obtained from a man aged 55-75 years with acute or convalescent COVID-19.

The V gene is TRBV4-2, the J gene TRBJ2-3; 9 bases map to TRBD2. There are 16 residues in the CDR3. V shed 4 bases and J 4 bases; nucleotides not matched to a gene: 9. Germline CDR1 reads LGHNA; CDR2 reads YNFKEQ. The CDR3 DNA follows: TGTGCCAGCAGCCGAGGATATAGCGGGAGTGCAGATACGCAGTATTTT. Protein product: CASSRGYSGSADTQYF.

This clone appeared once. The CDR3 here is CASSPRTESYQETQYF. The CDR3 bases are TGTGCCAGCAGTCCTCGGACAGAGAGTTACCAAGAGACCCAGTACTTC. This rearrangement joins TRBV28 to TRBJ2-5, with D tentatively TRBD1 (6 bases). Trimming removed 5 bases from V and 0 bases from J, with 16 bases in between. Germline CDR1 reads MDHEN; CDR2 reads SYDVKM. The CDR3 runs to 16 residues. The full variable domain, completed using reference TRBV28 and TRBJ2-5, is DVKVTQSSRYLVKRTGEKVFLECVQDMDHENMFWYRQDPGLGLRLIYFSYDVKMKEKGDIPEGYSVSREKKERFSLILESASTNQTSMYLCASSPRTESYQETQYFGPGTRLLVL.

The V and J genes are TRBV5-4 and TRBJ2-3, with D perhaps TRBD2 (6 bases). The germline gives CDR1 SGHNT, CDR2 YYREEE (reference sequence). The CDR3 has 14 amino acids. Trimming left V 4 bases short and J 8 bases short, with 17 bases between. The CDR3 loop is CASSGGTAQATQYF. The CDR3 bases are TGTGCCAGCAGCGGAGGGACTGCCCAGGCTACGCAGTATTTT.

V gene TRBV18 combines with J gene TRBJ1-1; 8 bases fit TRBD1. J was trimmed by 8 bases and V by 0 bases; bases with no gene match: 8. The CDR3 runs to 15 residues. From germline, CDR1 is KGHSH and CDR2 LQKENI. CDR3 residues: CASSPPGQGAREAFF. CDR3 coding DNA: TGTGCCAGCTCACCACCGGGGCAGGGGGCGCGAGAAGCTTTCTTT.

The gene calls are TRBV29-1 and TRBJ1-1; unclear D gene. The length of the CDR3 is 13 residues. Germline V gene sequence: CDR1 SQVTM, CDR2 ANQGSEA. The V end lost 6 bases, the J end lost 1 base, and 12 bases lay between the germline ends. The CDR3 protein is CSVTGSGNTEAFF. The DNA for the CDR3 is TGCAGCGTAACGGGGTCGGGGAACACTGAAGCTTTCTTT.

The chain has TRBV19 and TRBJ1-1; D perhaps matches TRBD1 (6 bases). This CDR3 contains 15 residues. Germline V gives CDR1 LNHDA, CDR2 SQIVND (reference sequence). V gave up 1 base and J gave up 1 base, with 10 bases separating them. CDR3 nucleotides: TGTGCCAGTAGTATAGCCAGGACAGAGAACACTGAAGCTTTCTTT. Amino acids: CASSIARTENTEAFF.

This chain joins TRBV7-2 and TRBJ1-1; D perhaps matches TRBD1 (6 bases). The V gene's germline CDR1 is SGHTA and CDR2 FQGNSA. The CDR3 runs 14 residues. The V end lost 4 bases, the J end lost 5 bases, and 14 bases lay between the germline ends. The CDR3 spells CASSSGFRGTEAFF. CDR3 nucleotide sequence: TGTGCCAGCAGCTCCGGCTTCAGGGGTACTGAAGCTTTCTTT.

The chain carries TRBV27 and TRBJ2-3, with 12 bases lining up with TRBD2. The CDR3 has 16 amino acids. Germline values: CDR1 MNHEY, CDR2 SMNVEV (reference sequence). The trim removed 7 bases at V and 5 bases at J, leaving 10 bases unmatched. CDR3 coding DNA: TGTGCCAGCACCCTCACTAGCGGGAGGCCGAGAGATACGCAGTATTTT. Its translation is CASTLTSGRPRDTQYF.

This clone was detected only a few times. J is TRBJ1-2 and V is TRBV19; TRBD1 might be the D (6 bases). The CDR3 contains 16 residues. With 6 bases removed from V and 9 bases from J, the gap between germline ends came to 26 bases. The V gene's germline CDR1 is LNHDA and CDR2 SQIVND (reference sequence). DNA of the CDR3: TGTGCCAGTAGCCCAATCACCCAGGGGTCCCTTAGAAGCTACACCTTC. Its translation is CASSPITQGSLRSYTF.

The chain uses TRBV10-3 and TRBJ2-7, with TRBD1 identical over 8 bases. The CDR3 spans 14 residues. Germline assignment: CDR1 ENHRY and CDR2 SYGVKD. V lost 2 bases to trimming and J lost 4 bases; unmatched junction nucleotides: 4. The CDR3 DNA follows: TGTGCCATCAGTGAGGTGACAGGGGAGTACGAGCAGTACTTC. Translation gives CAISEVTGEYEQYF.

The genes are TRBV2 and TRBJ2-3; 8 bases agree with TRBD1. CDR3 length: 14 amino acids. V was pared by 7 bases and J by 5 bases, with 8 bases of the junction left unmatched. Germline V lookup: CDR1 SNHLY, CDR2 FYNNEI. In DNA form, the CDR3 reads TGTGCCAGCATCAGACAGGGGTGGGGAGATACGCAGTATTTT. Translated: CASIRQGWGDTQYF.

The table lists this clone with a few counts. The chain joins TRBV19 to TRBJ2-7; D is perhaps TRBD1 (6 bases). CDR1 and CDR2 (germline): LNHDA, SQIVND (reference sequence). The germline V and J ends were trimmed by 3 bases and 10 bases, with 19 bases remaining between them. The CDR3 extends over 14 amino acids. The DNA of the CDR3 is TGTGCCAGTAGTATCGTGGGGACATCTCTTCCTCAGTACTTC. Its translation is CASSIVGTSLPQYF.

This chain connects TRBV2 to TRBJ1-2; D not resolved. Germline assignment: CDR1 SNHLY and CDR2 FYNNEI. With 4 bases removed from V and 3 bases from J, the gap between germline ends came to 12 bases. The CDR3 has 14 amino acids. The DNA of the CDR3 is TGTGCCAGCAGTGTAGATCCCCACGACTATGGCTACACCTTC. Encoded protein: CASSVDPHDYGYTF.

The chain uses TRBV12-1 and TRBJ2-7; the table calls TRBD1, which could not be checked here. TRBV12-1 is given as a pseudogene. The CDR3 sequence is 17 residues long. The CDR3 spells CASSFPYPGQGTYEQYF. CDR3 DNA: TGTGCCAGCAGCTTTCCCTATCCGGGACAGGGTACCTACGAGCAGTACTTC.

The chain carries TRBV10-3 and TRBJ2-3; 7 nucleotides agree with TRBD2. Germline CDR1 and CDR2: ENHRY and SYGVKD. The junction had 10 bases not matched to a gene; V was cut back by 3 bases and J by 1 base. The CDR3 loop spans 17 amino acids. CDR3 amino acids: CAISDRSRGDRTDTQYF. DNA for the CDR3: TGTGCCATCAGTGACAGGTCACGGGGGGATCGCACAGATACGCAGTATTTT.